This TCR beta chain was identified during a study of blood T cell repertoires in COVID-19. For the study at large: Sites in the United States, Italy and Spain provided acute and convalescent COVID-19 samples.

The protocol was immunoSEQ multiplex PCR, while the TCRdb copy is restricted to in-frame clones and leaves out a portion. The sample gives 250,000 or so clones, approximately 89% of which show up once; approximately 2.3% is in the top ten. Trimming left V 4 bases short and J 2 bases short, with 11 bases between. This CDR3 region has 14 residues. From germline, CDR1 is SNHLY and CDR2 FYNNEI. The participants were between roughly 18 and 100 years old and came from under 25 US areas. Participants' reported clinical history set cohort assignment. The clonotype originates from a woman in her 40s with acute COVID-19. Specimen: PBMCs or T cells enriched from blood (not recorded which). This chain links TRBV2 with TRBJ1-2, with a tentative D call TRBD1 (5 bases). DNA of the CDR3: TGTGCCAGCAGTGGAGGAAGGGGAAACTATGGCTACACCTTC. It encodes CASSGGRGNYGYTF. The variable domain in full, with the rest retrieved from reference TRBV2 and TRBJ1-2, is EPEVTQTPSHQVTQMGQEVILRCVPISNHLYFYWYRQILGQKVEFLVSFYNNEISEKSEIFDDQFSVERPDGSNFTLKIRSTKLEDSAMYFCASSGGRGNYGYTFGSGTRLTVV.